This T cell receptor beta chain was found in a study of radiation and T cells in renal cell carcinoma. Study-wide findings and caveats: From baseline, blood top tumor clonotypes peaked at 2 weeks post-radiation. Intratumoral heterogeneity was not captured in these approximately 0.98 g regions.

The treatment is: 15 Gy SBRT to primary tumor, nephrectomy 4 weeks later. Turning to this clone: Its antigen remains unidentified. Other DNA sequences in this sample translate to the same CDR3.

The germline V gene encodes CDR1 SGHRS and CDR2 YFSETQ. V shed 0 bases, J shed 5 bases, and the junction held 7 bases outside the gene matches. This CDR3 has 15 amino acids. Clones were sequenced by immunoSEQ multiplex PCR, and TCRdb holds only the in-frame ones, with some missing. The repertoire consists of roughly 14,000 clones, with 64% occurring once and the leading ten covering 25% to 30%. This receptor was taken from a woman between 65 and 79 years old with renal cell carcinoma. The gene calls are TRBV5-1 and TRBJ2-5; 7 positions match TRBD2. Sample: tumor tissue, taken from a patient whose treatment included radiotherapy and nephrectomy. CDR3 in amino acids: CASSLGAGDPETQYF. The CDR3 DNA sequence: TGCGCCAGCAGCTTGGGGGCGGGGGACCCGGAGACCCAGTACTTC.